Below, 19 T cell receptor beta chains from the same sample are listed, as sequenced in a study of shared clonotypes between healthy human individuals. The assay was immunoSEQ multiplex PCR, and TCRdb's table has in-frame clones only and misses some. Of about 2 million clones detected, over 85% appear once; the ten largest clones hold 0.13%. What was sequenced was naive CD4+ T cells sorted from blood. Documented subset: CD45RA+ positively selected. The receptor set was obtained from a man aged 18-30 years in good health.

This chain uses TRBV5-1 with TRBJ2-1; no firm D call. This CDR3 has 14 residues. CDR1 and CDR2 from the germline V gene are SGHRS and YFSETQ. V was trimmed by 1 base and J by 2 bases, leaving 7 bases between them. Here the CDR3 reads CASSLSDPYNEQFF. The CDR3 DNA follows: TGCGCCAGCAGCTTGTCGGACCCCTACAATGAGCAGTTCTTC.

The chain is built from TRBV5-1 and TRBJ1-4; TRBD1 matches 7 bases. Losses at the gene ends were 5 bases for V and 4 bases for J; bases not matched to a gene: 2. Germline loops: CDR1 SGHRS, CDR2 YFSETQ. This CDR3 is 13 amino acids long. The CDR3 DNA reads TGCGCCAGCAGTGGGACAGATAATGAAAAACTGTTTTTT. It yields the protein CASSGTDNEKLFF. Supplemented by reference TRBV5-1 and TRBJ1-4, the full variable domain reads KAGVTQTPRYLIKTRGQQVTLSCSPISGHRSVSWYQQTPGQGLQFLFEYFSETQRNKGNFPGRFSGRQFSNSRSEMNVSTLELGDSALYLCASSGTDNEKLFFGSGTQLSVL.

The chain is built from TRBV11-2 and TRBJ2-3; D uncertain. V shed 1 base and J shed 6 bases, with 14 bases lying between them. Germline V lookup: CDR1 SGHAT, CDR2 FQNNGV. The CDR3 covers 15 residues. In DNA form, the CDR3 reads TGTGCCAGCAGCTTAGGGACCGTAGTAAAGGATACGCAGTATTTT. It is translated as CASSLGTVVKDTQYF.

Here the CDR3 reads CASRAEQGKNTEAFF. As DNA, the CDR3 is TGTGCCAGCAGGGCCGAACAGGGCAAGAACACTGAAGCTTTCTTT. The V gene is TRBV2, the J gene TRBJ1-1, with a possible D match to TRBD1 (6 bases). The V and J ends lost 6 bases and 1 base respectively, with 15 bases between them. The germline V gene encodes CDR1 SNHLY and CDR2 FYNNEI. CDR3 length equals 15 residues. The full variable domain, rest sourced from reference TRBV2 and TRBJ1-1, is EPEVTQTPSHQVTQMGQEVILRCVPISNHLYFYWYRQILGQKVEFLVSFYNNEISEKSEIFDDQFSVERPDGSNFTLKIRSTKLEDSAMYFCASRAEQGKNTEAFFGQGTRLTVV.

The sample holds one count of this clone. The V gene is TRBV28, the J gene TRBJ1-1; 12 bases line up with TRBD1. The V segment lost 5 bases and the J segment 3 bases; nucleotides outside the gene matches: 10. The CDR3 length is 17 residues. Germline lookup yields CDR1 MDHEN and CDR2 SYDVKM. The CDR3 nucleotides read TGTGCCAGCAGTCTCCTACCGGGACAGGGGGCGGACACTGAAGCTTTCTTT. This encodes CASSLLPGQGADTEAFF.

This chain joins TRBV29-1 and TRBJ2-4; D may match TRBD1 or TRBD2 (6 bases each). The CDR3 contains 13 residues. V lost 4 bases to trimming and J lost 6 bases, with 13 bases between them. Germline V lookup: CDR1 SQVTM, CDR2 ANQGSEA. The DNA of the CDR3 is TGCAGCGTTGGGTGGGGGGCTGGAAACATTCAGTACTTC. Its protein is CSVGWGAGNIQYF.

The V gene is TRBV5-4, the J gene TRBJ1-5, with TRBD1 as a possible D gene (6 bases). CDR3 length: 16 amino acids. CDR1 SGHNT and CDR2 YYREEE come from the germline V gene (reference sequence). Trimming left V 4 bases short and J 2 bases short, with 16 bases between. For the CDR3, the DNA is TGTGCCAGCAGCAACGGGGGCGATAGGGGCAATCAGCCCCAGCATTTT. Its protein product is CASSNGGDRGNQPQHF.

The J gene is TRBJ2-6, the V gene TRBV5-1; D uncertain. The V and J ends lost 4 bases and 4 bases respectively, with 9 bases between them. This CDR3 is built from 14 residues. The V gene's germline CDR1 is SGHRS and CDR2 YFSETQ. CDR3 sequence reads: CASSPNPGANVLTF. CDR3 nucleotide sequence: TGCGCCAGCAGCCCCAACCCGGGGGCCAACGTCCTGACTTTC.

The CDR3 loop reads CASSLDATAHEQFF. The CDR3 DNA follows: TGTGCCAGCAGCTTAGATGCGACAGCCCATGAGCAGTTCTTC. The chain couples TRBV11-2 to TRBJ2-1; D is perhaps TRBD1 (5 bases). The V gene's germline CDR1 is SGHAT and CDR2 FQNNGV. The V gene lost 0 bases and the J gene lost 8 bases, with 11 bases spanning the gap. The CDR3 contains 14 residues.

This clone turned up a few times. The rearrangement uses TRBV30 and TRBJ2-5; 7 positions match TRBD2. With the DNA end fitting TRBJ2-7 better, the J assignment may be wrong. Germline CDR1 is GTSNPN and CDR2 is SVGIG (reference sequence). The CDR3 is made up of 12 amino acids. CDR3 bases: TGTGCCTGGTCGGGGGGTCCCTACGAGCAGTACTTC. It specifies CAWSGGPYEQYF.

The chain couples TRBV30 to TRBJ1-2, with 9 nucleotides matching TRBD1. The length of the CDR3 is 13 residues. The germline gives CDR1 GTSNPN, CDR2 SVGIG (reference sequence). Germline trimming cut 1 base from V and 8 bases from J; bases unmatched to any gene: 5. The CDR3 here is CAWSDRTGAGYTF. The DNA of the CDR3 is TGTGCCTGGAGTGACAGGACAGGGGCCGGCTACACCTTC.

This clone was observed once. The CDR3 DNA reads TGTGCCATCAAAGTTAGCGGGGGGGCCTACGAGCAGTACTTC. Its translation is CAIKVSGGAYEQYF. The rearrangement links TRBV10-3 to TRBJ2-7; 11 nucleotides align to TRBD2. The CDR3 is 14 amino acids. The junction had 4 bases not matched to a gene; V was cut back by 7 bases and J by 2 bases. Germline V lookup: CDR1 ENHRY, CDR2 SYGVKD.

The chain links TRBV5-1 to TRBJ1-4; no clear D gene. V was trimmed by 3 bases and J by 12 bases, leaving 12 bases between them. The CDR3 has 12 amino acids. The germline CDR1 and CDR2 sequences are SGHRS and YFSETQ. CDR3 sequence reads: CASSSPGPELFF. CDR3 coding DNA: TGCGCCAGCAGCTCCCCGGGTCCAGAACTGTTTTTT.

CDR3 DNA sequence: TGTGCCAGCATCCGAGGGGAAAACGAGCAGTACTTC. It is translated as CASIRGENEQYF. The J gene is TRBJ2-7, the V gene TRBV28; D is perhaps TRBD1 or TRBD2 (5 bases each). There are 12 residues in the CDR3. Looked up from germline, CDR1 is MDHEN and CDR2 is SYDVKM. The V gene lost 7 bases and the J gene lost 5 bases, with 12 bases spanning the gap.

The chain uses TRBV6-1 and TRBJ2-1, with D possibly being TRBD1 (5 bases). Germline V lookup: CDR1 MNHNS, CDR2 SASEGT. The CDR3 loop spans 15 amino acids. Trimming cost V 1 base and J 6 bases, with 13 bases left between them. The CDR3 protein is CASSEGSIGANEQFF. As DNA, the CDR3 is TGTGCCAGCAGTGAAGGGTCCATAGGGGCCAATGAGCAGTTCTTC.

V usage is TRBV5-4 and J usage is TRBJ2-7, with 12 bases matching TRBD1. The CDR3 spans 16 residues. CDR1 is SGHNT and CDR2 is YYREEE in the germline V gene (reference sequence). The V gene end was trimmed by 0 bases and the J gene end by 5 bases; junction bases not matched to a gene: 6. The CDR3 sequence: CASSLGSGTGGHEQYF. DNA for the CDR3: TGTGCCAGCAGCTTGGGCTCCGGGACAGGGGGCCACGAGCAGTACTTC.

V and J are TRBV6-5 and TRBJ2-2, with no clear D. The germline CDR1 and CDR2 sequences are MNHEY and SVGAGI. V was trimmed by 10 bases and J by 2 bases, leaving 14 bases between them. The CDR3 has 14 amino acids. The CDR3 protein is CATLVGSNTGELFF. The CDR3 bases are TGTGCCACCCTGGTTGGGTCCAACACCGGGGAGCTGTTTTTT.

This chain joins TRBV19 and TRBJ2-1, with 10 bases that match TRBD2. Trimming at V came to 5 bases and at J to 7 bases, leaving 8 bases not matched to a gene. Germline CDR1 is LNHDA and CDR2 is SQIVND (reference sequence). This CDR3 has 15 residues. The chain's CDR3 is CASSASGSSKNEQFF. CDR3 bases: TGTGCCAGTAGTGCTAGCGGGAGTAGTAAGAATGAGCAGTTCTTC. The variable domain in full, with the rest retrieved from reference TRBV19 and TRBJ2-1, is DGGITQSPKYLFRKEGQNVTLSCEQNLNHDAMYWYRQDPGQGLRLIYYSQIVNDFQKGDIAEGYSVSREKKESFPLTVTSAQKNPTAFYLCASSASGSSKNEQFFGPGTRLTVL.

As to this clone: An end of the junction differs from the germline gene, which may be a read error. V gene TRBV30 combines with J gene TRBJ2-4; D unclear. The CDR3 totals 13 residues. CDR1 and CDR2 from the germline V gene are GTSNPN and SVGIG (reference sequence). The CDR3 DNA reads TGTGCCTGGAGTCCAGATTCGAAAACCATTCAGTACTTC. Translation: CAWSPDSKTIQYF.